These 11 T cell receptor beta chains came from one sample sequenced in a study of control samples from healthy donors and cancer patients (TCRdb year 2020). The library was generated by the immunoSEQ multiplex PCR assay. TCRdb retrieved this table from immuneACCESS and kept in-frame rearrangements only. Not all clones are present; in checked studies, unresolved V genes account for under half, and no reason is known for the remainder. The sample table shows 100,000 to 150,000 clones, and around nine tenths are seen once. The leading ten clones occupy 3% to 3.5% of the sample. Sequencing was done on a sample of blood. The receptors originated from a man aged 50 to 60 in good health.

CDR3 coding DNA: TGTGCCAGCAGGGAACAGCGACAGGGGAACACCGGGGAGCTGTTTTTT. Amino acids: CASREQRQGNTGELFF. J is TRBJ2-2 and V is TRBV6-1; 7 bases match TRBD1. This CDR3 is 16 amino acids long. After removal of 6 bases from V and 1 base from J, the junction contained 8 bases not matched to a gene. Germline CDR1 MNHNS, CDR2 SASEGT.

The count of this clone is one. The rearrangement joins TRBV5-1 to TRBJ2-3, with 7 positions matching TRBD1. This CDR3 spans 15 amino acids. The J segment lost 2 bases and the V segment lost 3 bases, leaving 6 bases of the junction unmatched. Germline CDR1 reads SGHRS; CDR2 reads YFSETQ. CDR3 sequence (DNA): TGCGCCAGCAGCTCGGGGACAGTCCTCACAGATACGCAGTATTTT. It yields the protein CASSSGTVLTDTQYF.

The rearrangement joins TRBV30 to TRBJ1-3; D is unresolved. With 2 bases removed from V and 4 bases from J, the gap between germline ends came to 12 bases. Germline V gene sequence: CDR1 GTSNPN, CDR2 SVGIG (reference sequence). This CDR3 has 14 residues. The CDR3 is CAWSRTSGGNTIYF. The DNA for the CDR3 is TGTGCCTGGAGTCGCACCAGCGGGGGAAACACCATATATTTT.

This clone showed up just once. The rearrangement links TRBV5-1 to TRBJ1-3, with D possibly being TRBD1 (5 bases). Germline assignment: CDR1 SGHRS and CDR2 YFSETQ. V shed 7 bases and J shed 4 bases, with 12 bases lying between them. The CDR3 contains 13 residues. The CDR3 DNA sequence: TGCGCCAGCGGGTTAGGACAAGGAAACACCATATATTTT. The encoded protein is CASGLGQGNTIYF.

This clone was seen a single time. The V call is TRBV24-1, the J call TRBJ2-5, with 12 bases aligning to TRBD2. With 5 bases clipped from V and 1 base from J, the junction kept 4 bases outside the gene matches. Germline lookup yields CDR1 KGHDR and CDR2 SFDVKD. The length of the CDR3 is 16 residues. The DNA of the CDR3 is TGTGCCACCAGTGGTGCTAGCGGGGGGGCCCAAGAGACCCAGTACTTC. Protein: CATSGASGGAQETQYF.

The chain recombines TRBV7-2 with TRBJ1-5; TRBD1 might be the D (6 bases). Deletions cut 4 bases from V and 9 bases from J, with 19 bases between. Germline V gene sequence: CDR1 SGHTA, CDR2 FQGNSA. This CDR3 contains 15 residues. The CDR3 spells CASSSDRWLGRPQHF. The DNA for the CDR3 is TGTGCCAGCAGCTCCGACAGGTGGCTCGGGAGGCCCCAGCATTTT.

As DNA, the CDR3 is TGTGCCAGCAGTCGCCGAGAGCTATTGGGCAATCAGCCCCAGCATTTT. As protein: CASSRRELLGNQPQHF. J is TRBJ1-5 and V is TRBV5-5; no clear D gene. Germline CDR1 and CDR2: SGHKS and YYEKEE (reference sequence). V lost 5 bases to trimming and J lost 2 bases, with 17 bases between them. The CDR3 is 16 amino acids.

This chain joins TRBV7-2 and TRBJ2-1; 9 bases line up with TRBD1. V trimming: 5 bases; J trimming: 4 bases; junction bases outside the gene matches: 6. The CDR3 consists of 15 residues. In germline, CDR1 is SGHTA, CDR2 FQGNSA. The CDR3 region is CASSGRDRDYNEQFF. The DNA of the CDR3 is TGTGCCAGCAGCGGCCGGGACAGGGATTACAATGAGCAGTTCTTC.

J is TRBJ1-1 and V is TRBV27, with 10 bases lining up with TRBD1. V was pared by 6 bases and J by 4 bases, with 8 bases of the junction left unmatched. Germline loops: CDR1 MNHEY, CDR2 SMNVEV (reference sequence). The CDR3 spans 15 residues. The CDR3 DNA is TGTGCCAGCAGGCTTGCCGGGACAGGGGTCACTGAAGCTTTCTTT. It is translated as CASRLAGTGVTEAFF.

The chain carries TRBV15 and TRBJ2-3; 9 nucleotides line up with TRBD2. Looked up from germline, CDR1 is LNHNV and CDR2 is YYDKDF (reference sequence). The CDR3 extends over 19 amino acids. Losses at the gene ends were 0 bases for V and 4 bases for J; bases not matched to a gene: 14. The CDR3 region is CATSREIFMRGGQADTQYF. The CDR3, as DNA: TGTGCCACCAGCAGAGAAATTTTTATGCGGGGGGGCCAAGCAGATACGCAGTATTTT.

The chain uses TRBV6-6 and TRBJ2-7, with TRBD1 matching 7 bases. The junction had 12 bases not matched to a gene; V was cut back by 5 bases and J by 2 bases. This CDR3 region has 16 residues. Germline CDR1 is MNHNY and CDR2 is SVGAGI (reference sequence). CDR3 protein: CASSRLLGQTTYEQYF. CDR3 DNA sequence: TGTGCCAGCAGTCGACTCCTGGGACAGACTACCTACGAGCAGTACTTC.